This TCR beta chain was captured in a study of radiation and T cells in renal cell carcinoma. Described treatment: 15 Gy SBRT to primary tumor, nephrectomy 4 weeks later. Study observations and caveats: Top tumor clonotypes rose in blood 2 weeks post-radiation, then contracted.

Generated by immunoSEQ multiplex PCR, the TCRdb table keeps only in-frame clones and is missing some. The sample consists of approximately 23,000 clones, more than 45% of them appearing once. This clone showed up just a few times. Its specificity is not known. The V end was cut by 5 bases, the J end by 3 bases, with 7 bases between. CDR1 and CDR2 (germline): LNHDA, SQIVND (reference sequence). The CDR3 is made up of 12 amino acids. This TCR was sampled from a woman between 50 and 59 years old with renal cell carcinoma. Source: tumor tissue, taken from a patient whose treatment included radiotherapy and nephrectomy. The rearrangement joins TRBV19 to TRBJ1-2; D is ambiguous. CDR3 nucleotide sequence: TGTGCCAGTAGTGGGGAGGACTATGGCTACACCTTC. It encodes CASSGEDYGYTF.